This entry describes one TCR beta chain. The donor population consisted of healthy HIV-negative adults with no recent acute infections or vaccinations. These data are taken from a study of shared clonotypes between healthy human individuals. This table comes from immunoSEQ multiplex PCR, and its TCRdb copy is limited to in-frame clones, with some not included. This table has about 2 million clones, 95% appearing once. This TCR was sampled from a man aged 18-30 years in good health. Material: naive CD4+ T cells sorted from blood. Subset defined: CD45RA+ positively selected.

CDR3 nucleotide sequence: TGCGCCAGCAGCTTGAACGGCGGGAACTACAATGAGCAGTTCTTC. Protein product: CASSLNGGNYNEQFF. The rearrangement links TRBV5-1 to TRBJ2-1, with TRBD2 as a possible D gene (6 bases). Germline CDR1 reads SGHRS; CDR2 reads YFSETQ. V lost 1 base to trimming and J lost 3 bases, with 11 bases between them. This CDR3 spans 15 amino acids.